One and the same sample provided the 25 T cell receptor beta chains below, sequenced in a study of blood T cell repertoires in COVID-19. Profiled with immunoSEQ multiplex PCR; TCRdb holds only in-frame clones, not every one. The sample includes fewer than 200,000 clones, about nine tenths seen only once; the top ten take more than 8.5%. Sequences were obtained from PBMCs or T cells enriched from blood (not recorded which). These receptors were obtained from a woman aged 18-30 years who had recovered from COVID-19.

The chain combines TRBV28 with TRBJ1-2; 9 nucleotides align to TRBD1. The junction had 4 bases not matched to a gene; V was cut back by 4 bases and J by 4 bases. This CDR3 has 14 residues. Germline V CDR1 and CDR2: MDHEN, SYDVKM. CDR3 DNA: TGTGCCAGCAGTTCCCCGACAGGGGGCTATGGCTACACCTTC. Residues: CASSSPTGGYGYTF.

Turning to this clone: The same CDR3 also results from other DNA sequences found in this sample. The V gene is TRBV28, the J gene TRBJ1-2; perhaps TRBD1 as D (5 bases). Trimming pared 3 bases from V and 4 bases from J, leaving 9 bases between. The length of the CDR3 is 13 residues. Germline V gene lookup returns CDR1 MDHEN and CDR2 SYDVKM. The CDR3 region has the DNA TGTGCCAGCAGTTTGGAAGGGGCCTATGGCTACACCTTC. This sequence encodes CASSLEGAYGYTF.

V and J are TRBV2 and TRBJ2-2, with D uncertain. This CDR3 has 15 amino acids. Trimming cost V 4 bases and J 1 base, with 10 bases left between them. Germline lookup yields CDR1 SNHLY and CDR2 FYNNEI. In DNA, the CDR3 is TGTGCCAGCAGTGTTATGGGCCTGAACACCGGGGAGCTGTTTTTT. Protein sequence: CASSVMGLNTGELFF. Full variable domain (rest looked up from reference TRBV2 and TRBJ2-2): EPEVTQTPSHQVTQMGQEVILRCVPISNHLYFYWYRQILGQKVEFLVSFYNNEISEKSEIFDDQFSVERPDGSNFTLKIRSTKLEDSAMYFCASSVMGLNTGELFFGEGSRLTVL.

The chain uses TRBV28 and TRBJ1-2; no firm D call. This CDR3 has 11 amino acids. CDR1 and CDR2 (germline): MDHEN, SYDVKM. Trimming pared 2 bases from V and 5 bases from J, leaving 3 bases between. The chain's CDR3 is CASSLQYGYTF. The CDR3 DNA follows: TGTGCCAGCAGTTTACAGTATGGCTACACCTTC.

The chain links TRBV9 to TRBJ2-5, with TRBD2 matching over 9 bases. This CDR3 comprises 16 residues. Germline V gene sequence: CDR1 SGDLS, CDR2 YYNGEE. J lost 2 bases, V lost 2 bases, and 7 bases had no gene match. CDR3: CASSVGAGGRQETQYF. The CDR3 bases are TGTGCCAGCAGCGTTGGCGCGGGGGGGCGACAAGAGACCCAGTACTTC.

The chain carries TRBV18 and TRBJ2-3, with D possibly matching TRBD1 (6 bases). Germline CDR1 KGHSH, CDR2 LQKENI. V dropped 6 bases and J dropped 2 bases, with 18 bases sitting between them. This CDR3 comprises 16 residues. As DNA, the CDR3 is TGTGCCAGCTCCCCAACCGGGACAACCTTCACAGATACGCAGTATTTT. Protein: CASSPTGTTFTDTQYF. The full variable domain, with the rest looked up from reference TRBV18 and TRBJ2-3, is NAGVMQNPRHLVRRRGQEARLRCSPMKGHSHVYWYRQLPEEGLKFMVYLQKENIIDESGMPKERFSAEFPKEGPSILRIQQVVRGDSAAYFCASSPTGTTFTDTQYFGPGTRLTVL.

Concerning this clone: Other DNA sequences within the sample encode an identical CDR3. The V and J genes are TRBV4-1 and TRBJ1-5, with D unresolved. V dropped 1 base and J dropped 3 bases, with 7 bases sitting between them. The CDR3 is 14 amino acids. Germline-derived CDR1 and CDR2 are MGHRA and YSYEKL. The CDR3, as DNA: TGCGCCAGCAGCCAAGGTCCTAACAATCAGCCCCAGCATTTT. Its translation: CASSQGPNNQPQHF.

V usage is TRBV11-3 and J usage is TRBJ1-1, with D unclear. CDR1 and CDR2 (germline): SGHNT, YENEEA. With 4 bases removed from V and 5 bases from J, the gap between germline ends came to 11 bases. The CDR3 totals 13 residues. CDR3 sequence: CASSSPGRTEAFF. CDR3 nucleotides: TGTGCCAGCAGCTCACCGGGGAGGACTGAAGCTTTCTTT.

The rearrangement joins TRBV28 to TRBJ1-2; tentatively, D is TRBD1 (5 bases). Germline CDR1 MDHEN, CDR2 SYDVKM. The CDR3 covers 15 residues. V dropped 2 bases and J dropped 2 bases, with 12 bases sitting between them. The CDR3 DNA reads as TGTGCCAGCAGTTTAATCCAGGGATGGAACTATGGCTACACCTTC. Protein product: CASSLIQGWNYGYTF.

For this clone: Other DNA sequences in the same sample also yield this CDR3. The genes are TRBV18 and TRBJ2-1, with 7 bases matching TRBD1. CDR1 and CDR2 from the germline V gene are KGHSH and LQKENI. Losses at the gene ends were 6 bases for V and 0 bases for J; bases not matched to a gene: 8. The CDR3 is 16 residues long. The CDR3 is CASSPGTASSYNEQFF. CDR3 nucleotides: TGTGCCAGCTCCCCCGGGACAGCAAGCTCCTACAATGAGCAGTTCTTC.

The chain employs TRBV4-1 and TRBJ1-1, with 7 bases lining up with TRBD1. The junction had 15 bases not matched to a gene; V was cut back by 0 bases and J by 5 bases. The germline gives CDR1 MGHRA, CDR2 YSYEKL. The CDR3 is 18 residues long. The CDR3 DNA reads as TGCGCCAGCAGCCAAGATAGAGGGAGGAGGGGGCGAGGGACTGAAGCTTTCTTT. Translated: CASSQDRGRRGRGTEAFF.

V gene TRBV27 combines with J gene TRBJ2-1; 8 bases fit TRBD2. The CDR3 has 13 amino acids. The germline V gene has CDR1 MNHEY and CDR2 SMNVEV (reference sequence). J gave up 10 bases and V 2 bases, and 4 bases lay outside the gene matches. The CDR3 loop is CASSLREGDEQFF. Here the CDR3 DNA reads TGTGCCAGCAGTTTACGGGAGGGCGACGAGCAGTTCTTC.

The chain links TRBV11-2 to TRBJ2-3, with D possibly TRBD2 on 6 matching bases. Trimming stripped 4 bases from V and 4 bases from J, with 9 bases between. CDR1 is SGHAT and CDR2 is FQNNGV in the germline V gene. The CDR3 contains 13 residues. The CDR3: CASSSPGADTQYF. As DNA, the CDR3 is TGTGCCAGCAGCTCGCCGGGGGCAGATACGCAGTATTTT.

This clone showed up just once. V usage is TRBV7-2 and J usage is TRBJ2-2; TRBD1 matches 8 bases. Germline-derived CDR1 and CDR2 are SGHTA and FQGNSA. This CDR3 comprises 15 residues. V shed 3 bases and J 6 bases; nucleotides not matched to a gene: 6. CDR3 residues: CASSLTGEVAGELFF. In DNA form, the CDR3 reads TGTGCCAGCAGCTTGACAGGGGAAGTGGCCGGGGAGCTGTTTTTT.

The chain couples TRBV6-5 to TRBJ2-7; D may be TRBD2 (5 bases). Germline V CDR1 and CDR2: MNHEY, SVGAGI. The CDR3 consists of 14 residues. V was cut by 4 bases and J by 4 bases, with 14 bases left in between. The CDR3 here is CASSFRGSLYEQYF. The CDR3 DNA follows: TGTGCCAGCAGTTTCCGGGGTTCGCTTTACGAGCAGTACTTC.

This chain uses TRBV6-4 with TRBJ2-1; TRBD2 matches 11 bases. This CDR3 is 14 amino acids long. The germline V gene has CDR1 MRHNA and CDR2 SNTAGT. V lost 4 bases to trimming and J lost 8 bases; unmatched junction nucleotides: 4. The CDR3 spells CASSGLAGSDEQFF. The CDR3 DNA follows: TGTGCCAGCAGTGGACTAGCGGGAAGTGATGAGCAGTTCTTC.

DNA of the CDR3: TGTGCCAGCAAGGCGAGGACTAGCGGGTACCACGAGCAGTACTTC. It specifies CASKARTSGYHEQYF. This chain connects TRBV27 to TRBJ2-7, with 11 bases aligning to TRBD2. J was trimmed by 5 bases and V by 7 bases; bases with no gene match: 10. The CDR3 is made up of 15 amino acids. Per the germline V gene, CDR1 is MNHEY and CDR2 is SMNVEV (reference sequence).

The V and J genes are TRBV10-1 and TRBJ1-1; perhaps TRBD1 as D (6 bases). The V gene lost 2 bases and the J gene lost 6 bases, with 16 bases spanning the gap. There are 15 residues in the CDR3. The V gene's germline CDR1 is WNHNN and CDR2 SYGVQD (reference sequence). In DNA, the CDR3 is TGCGCCAGCAGTGAGCTGCGGGGGGGCGGGCCTGAAGCTTTCTTT. Its protein is CASSELRGGGPEAFF.

This clone was counted once. This chain links TRBV11-2 with TRBJ1-1, with 8 bases aligning to TRBD1. Germline lookup yields CDR1 SGHAT and CDR2 FQNNGV. The CDR3 runs to 15 residues. Unmatched junction bases numbered 8, after V lost 4 bases and J lost 4 bases. Written as DNA, the CDR3 is TGTGCCAGCAGCTGGGGACAGGCCGGGGGCACTGAAGCTTTCTTT. The encoded protein is CASSWGQAGGTEAFF.

The chain joins TRBV7-2 to TRBJ2-1; 12 bases map to TRBD2. Losses at the gene ends were 5 bases for V and 5 bases for J; bases not matched to a gene: 4. From germline, CDR1 is SGHTA and CDR2 FQGNSA. The CDR3 has 15 residues. CDR3 sequence (DNA): TGTGCCAGCAGCCGGACTAGCGGGACCCACAATGAGCAGTTCTTC. It encodes CASSRTSGTHNEQFF.

The chain recombines TRBV25-1 with TRBJ1-1; no definite D call. The germline gives CDR1 MGHDK, CDR2 SYGVNS. The CDR3 spans 11 residues. V was shortened by 9 bases and J by 1 base, with 6 bases between the two germline ends. Here the CDR3 reads CASYKNTEAFF. The CDR3 nucleotides read TGTGCCAGTTACAAGAACACTGAAGCTTTCTTT.

The CDR3 sequence: CASSPGWGLNTEAFF. DNA of the CDR3: TGTGCCAGCAGCCCGGGGTGGGGTTTGAACACTGAAGCTTTCTTT. The chain recombines TRBV7-2 with TRBJ1-1; D unclear. Germline lookup yields CDR1 SGHTA and CDR2 FQGNSA. Between the trimmed V and J ends, which lost 5 bases and 0 bases, there was a span of 13 bases. This CDR3 has 15 residues.

In this sample, this clone turned up once. This sequence joins TRBV10-1 and TRBJ2-1; TRBD2 matches at 8 bases. The ends lost 6 bases at V and 5 bases at J; junction bases unmatched: 30. The CDR3 extends over 22 amino acids. CDR1 WNHNN and CDR2 SYGVQD come from the germline V gene (reference sequence). CDR3 bases: TGCGCCAGCAGCGCACTCAGGAGACCGGGACTAGTATCATCGTCCGGAGACAATGAGCAGTTCTTC. It yields the protein CASSALRRPGLVSSSGDNEQFF.

The rearrangement uses TRBV4-3 and TRBJ1-3; D might be TRBD1 (6 bases). The germline CDR1 and CDR2 sequences are LGHNA and YSLEER. The length of the CDR3 is 17 residues. V shed 1 base and J shed 9 bases, with 22 bases lying between them. This chain's CDR3 is CASSQGGGRARRGTIYF. As DNA, the CDR3 is TGCGCCAGCAGCCAAGGGGGGGGCAGGGCGCGTCGAGGCACCATATATTTT.

The chain has TRBV12-3 or TRBV12-4 and TRBJ1-1; no reliable D call. Trimming shortened V by 3 bases and J by 4 bases, and 9 bases separated the two germline ends. This CDR3 has 13 amino acids. In DNA form, the CDR3 reads TGTGCCAGCAGTTTGGGAGCAGGCACTGAAGCTTTCTTT. This gives the protein CASSLGAGTEAFF.